The 29 T cell receptor beta chains below all came from one sample that was sequenced in a study of CD8 T cells in ankylosing spondylitis. The antigens these receptors bind are not known. TCRdb itself ran the 5' RACE reads through MiXCR, one entry per CDR3 protein. The sample has over 600,000 distinct CDR3 sequences, roughly 19% seen once. Overall study results and limits: About 8 highly homologous variants formed a TCR beta motif that appeared characteristic of ankylosing spondylitis blood.

The sequenced material came from blood, either unsorted or a sorted T cell fraction (not recorded which). These receptors originate from a male donor with ankylosing spondylitis.

This clonotype has just a few counts. This chain connects TRBV29-1 to TRBJ1-1, with D uncertain. CDR3 length equals 14 residues. V lost 4 bases and J lost 0, with 12 bases in between. Germline values: CDR1 SQVTM, CDR2 ANQGSEA. This CDR3 is CSVVTGGMNTEAFF. The CDR3 DNA sequence: TGCAGCGTTGTGACGGGTGGCATGAACACTGAAGCTTTCTTT.

This clonotype appeared many times. The V gene is TRBV6-1, the J gene TRBJ1-4; D unresolved. Germline lookup yields CDR1 MNHNS and CDR2 SASEGT. This CDR3 has 16 residues. V was pared by 6 bases and J by 0 bases, with 14 bases between. The CDR3 region has the DNA TGTGCCAGCAGAGGACGGAACCTTGCAACTAATGAAAAACTGTTTTTT. Amino acids: CASRGRNLATNEKLFF.

This clonotype appeared once. The rearrangement links TRBV7-3 to TRBJ2-1, with 9 nucleotides matching TRBD1. Germline trimming cut 5 bases from V and 7 bases from J; bases unmatched to any gene: 9. The CDR3 loop spans 15 amino acids. Germline V gene sequence: CDR1 SGHTA, CDR2 FQGTGA. This CDR3 is CASSTRDRVGNEQFF. CDR3 coding DNA: TGTGCCAGCAGCACCCGGGACAGGGTTGGTAATGAGCAGTTCTTC. The entire variable domain, with the rest obtained from reference TRBV7-3 and TRBJ2-1, is as follows: GAGVSQTPSNKVTEKGKYVELRCDPISGHTALYWYRQSLGQGPEFLIYFQGTGAADDSGLPNDRFFAVRPEGSVSTLKIQRTERGDSAVYLCASSTRDRVGNEQFFGPGTRLTVL.

The genes are TRBV7-2 and TRBJ1-2; a weak D match, TRBD1 (6 bases). In germline, CDR1 is SGHTA, CDR2 FQGNSA. V dropped 5 bases and J dropped 4 bases, with 11 bases sitting between them. CDR3 length: 13 amino acids. The CDR3 DNA sequence: TGTGCCAGCAGCATTTGGGGGGCCTATGGCTACACCTTC. It translates to CASSIWGAYGYTF.

The rearrangement uses TRBV25-1 and TRBJ1-2; D is undetermined. The CDR3 is made up of 14 amino acids. V lost 1 base, J lost 5 bases, and 11 bases lay in between. Germline lookup yields CDR1 MGHDK and CDR2 SYGVNS. The CDR3: CASSESEGTYGYTF. DNA for the CDR3: TGTGCCAGCAGTGAATCGGAGGGCACGTATGGCTACACCTTC.

The genes are TRBV9 and TRBJ2-3; TRBD1 is a possible D gene (5 bases). CDR3 length equals 14 residues. V was clipped by 4 bases and J by 1 base, with 10 bases between them. The germline V gene encodes CDR1 SGDLS and CDR2 YYNGEE. CDR3: CASSHGQRTDTQYF. The CDR3 DNA follows: TGTGCCAGCAGCCACGGACAACGCACAGATACGCAGTATTTT.

V and J are TRBV6-1 and TRBJ2-6; 9 bases are shared with TRBD1. Germline assignment: CDR1 MNHNS and CDR2 SASEGT. Trimming cost V 6 bases and J 5 bases; bases outside gene matches: 11. The CDR3 runs to 17 residues. The CDR3 sequence is CASSPSSGTGRANVLTF. The CDR3 DNA reads as TGTGCCAGCAGCCCTAGTTCCGGGACAGGGAGGGCCAACGTCCTGACTTTC.

This clonotype has more than one count but fewer than ten. The chain links TRBV6-5 to TRBJ2-6, with a tentative D call TRBD1 (6 bases). Germline CDR1 and CDR2: MNHEY and SVGAGI. CDR3 length: 18 residues. With 0 bases removed from V and 1 base from J, the gap between germline ends came to 13 bases. In DNA form, the CDR3 reads TGTGCCAGCAGTTACTCGAGTAGGGGGTCTTCTGGGGCCAACGTCCTGACTTTC. Protein sequence: CASSYSSRGSSGANVLTF.

The sample holds many counts of this clonotype. The CDR3 coding sequence is TGTGCCAGCAGGGGGAGGGGGGGACCTACTGAAGCTTTCTTT. Its protein is CASRGRGGPTEAFF. This chain joins TRBV12-3 or TRBV12-4 and TRBJ1-1; tentative D call: TRBD1 (6 bases). The CDR3 length is 14 residues. Trimming pared 6 bases from V and 5 bases from J, leaving 16 bases between.

V usage is TRBV20-1 and J usage is TRBJ1-2; TRBD1 might be the D (6 bases). Between the trimmed V and J ends, which lost 6 bases and 7 bases, there was a span of 24 bases. This CDR3 contains 15 residues. In germline, CDR1 is DFQATT, CDR2 SNEGSKA (reference sequence). This chain's CDR3 is CSAPATSQGFGGYTF. The CDR3 DNA follows: TGCAGTGCGCCCGCGACTTCGCAGGGGTTCGGTGGCTACACCTTC.

This clonotype was found a few times. The chain has TRBV6-2 or TRBV6-3 and TRBJ2-3; D not certain. The V and J ends lost 5 bases and 3 bases respectively, with 9 bases between them. This CDR3 contains 13 residues. Germline V gene lookup returns CDR1 MNHEY and CDR2 SVGEGT. This CDR3 reads CASSDFVTDTQYF. CDR3 sequence (DNA): TGTGCCAGCAGTGATTTTGTGACAGATACGCAGTATTTT.

CDR3 in amino acids: CASSLGILAGTGELFF. The CDR3 region has the DNA TGCGCCAGCAGCTTGGGTATCCTAGCGGGAACCGGGGAGCTGTTTTTT. The rearrangement links TRBV5-1 to TRBJ2-2; TRBD2 agrees at 9 bases. The CDR3 sequence is 16 residues long. Per the germline V gene, CDR1 is SGHRS and CDR2 is YFSETQ. The ends lost 0 bases at V and 5 bases at J; junction bases unmatched: 5.

The chain has TRBV12-3 or TRBV12-4 and TRBJ2-1; D gene uncertain. The CDR3 extends over 13 amino acids. V was trimmed by 3 bases and J by 8 bases, leaving 11 bases between them. The CDR3 coding sequence is TGTGCCAGCAGTTTGGGCTCGGAGTATGAGCAGTTCTTC. This encodes CASSLGSEYEQFF.

The V call is TRBV10-3, the J call TRBJ2-3, with D maybe TRBD1 (6 bases). The CDR3 consists of 14 residues. V was cut by 5 bases and J by 3 bases, with 12 bases left in between. Germline CDR1 reads ENHRY; CDR2 reads SYGVKD. In nucleotides, the CDR3 is TGTGCCATCAGTACAGGGATTCAGACAGATACGCAGTATTTT. It translates to CAISTGIQTDTQYF.

This clonotype was picked up many times. This chain uses TRBV7-3 with TRBJ2-3; 8 nucleotides agree with TRBD2. This CDR3 region has 16 residues. V was clipped by 2 bases and J by 6 bases; unmatched bases: 10. Germline V gives CDR1 SGHTA, CDR2 FQGTGA. The CDR3 sequence: CASSLPGGGREDTQYF. CDR3 in DNA: TGTGCCAGCAGCTTACCGGGGGGGGGTCGGGAGGATACGCAGTATTTT.

The gene calls are TRBV20-1 and TRBJ2-2; 11 bases match TRBD2. This CDR3 has 15 amino acids. With 5 bases clipped from V and 4 bases from J, the junction kept 6 bases outside the gene matches. The germline V gene has CDR1 DFQATT and CDR2 SNEGSKA (reference sequence). The DNA for the CDR3 is TGCAGTGCTTATAGCGGGAGGGCGAGCACCGGGGAGCTGTTTTTT. Amino acids: CSAYSGRASTGELFF.

There are a few counts of this clonotype. This chain joins TRBV12-3 or TRBV12-4 and TRBJ2-1, with 8 bases lining up with TRBD2. The V and J ends lost 7 bases and 7 bases, in that order; junction bases with no gene match: 12. The CDR3 is 15 residues long. For the CDR3, the DNA is TGTGCCAGCACGGGGGGGGAGGGCCGCGGAAATGAGCAGTTCTTC. Translated, it gives CASTGGEGRGNEQFF.

This clonotype was observed a handful of times. V is TRBV5-5 and J is TRBJ2-7, with a weak D call TRBD1 (6 bases). The CDR3 is 14 amino acids. V lost 1 base to trimming and J lost 3 bases, with 11 bases between them. Looked up from germline, CDR1 is SGHKS and CDR2 is YYEKEE (reference sequence). CDR3 region: CASSLFGGVYEQYF. The CDR3 nucleotides read TGTGCCAGCAGCTTGTTTGGGGGCGTCTACGAGCAGTACTTC.

The chain recombines TRBV27 with TRBJ2-1; D remains ambiguous. The CDR3 loop spans 12 amino acids. The V and J ends lost 4 bases and 13 bases respectively, with 14 bases between them. CDR1 is MNHEY, CDR2 SMNVEV, per germline (reference sequence). In nucleotides, the CDR3 is TGTGCCAGCAGTTCGCCCCCGGCGACACAGTTCTTC. It encodes CASSSPPATQFF.

Of note for this clonotype: Given a much more abundant clone one base away, this may be a read error. The CDR3 nucleotides read TGTGCCAGCAGCACCAATGAGCAGTTCTTC. This codes for CASSTNEQFF. V and J are TRBV13 and TRBJ2-1, with D uncertain. The germline V and J ends were trimmed by 5 bases and 6 bases, with 2 bases remaining between them. The V gene's germline CDR1 is PRHDT and CDR2 FYEKMQ (reference sequence). This CDR3 contains 10 residues.

Only a few counts were recorded for this clonotype. The chain employs TRBV12-3 or TRBV12-4 and TRBJ2-3; no definite D call. The CDR3 totals 14 residues. Trimming cost V 3 bases and J 4 bases, with 11 bases left between them. The CDR3 DNA reads as TGTGCCAGCAGTTTTAGAACTATCTCAGATACGCAGTATTTT. Translating gives CASSFRTISDTQYF.

There are many counts of this clonotype. This sequence joins TRBV25-1 and TRBJ2-5, with D hard to call. Deletions cut 4 bases from V and 0 bases from J, with 9 bases between. CDR1 is MGHDK and CDR2 is SYGVNS in the germline V gene. The CDR3 totals 14 residues. CDR3 protein: CASSAGTYQETQYF. DNA for the CDR3: TGTGCCAGCAGTGCTGGAACGTACCAAGAGACCCAGTACTTC.

V usage is TRBV12-3 or TRBV12-4 and J usage is TRBJ2-7; D unresolved. V lost 6 bases to trimming and J lost 3 bases, with 12 bases between them. CDR3 length: 13 amino acids. The CDR3 protein is CASSPPLRYEQYF. The CDR3 coding sequence is TGTGCCAGCAGCCCACCTCTCCGCTACGAGCAGTACTTC.

This clonotype was counted once. The rearrangement links TRBV27 to TRBJ1-4; D uncertain. The CDR3 extends over 17 amino acids. CDR1 is MNHEY and CDR2 is SMNVEV in the germline V gene (reference sequence). Trimming left V 4 bases short and J 0 bases short, with 15 bases between. The CDR3 protein is CASSSLRKDATNEKLFF. CDR3 coding DNA: TGTGCCAGCAGTTCCTTGAGGAAGGACGCAACTAATGAAAAACTGTTTTTT.

Comments on this clonotype: Germline and junction disagree at one end, which may indicate a read error. This rearrangement joins TRBV29-1 to TRBJ2-1; maybe TRBD2 (6 bases). Germline-derived CDR1 and CDR2 are SQVTM and ANQGSEA. The CDR3 sequence is 10 residues long. The CDR3 sequence: CGGTYNGQFF. DNA for the CDR3: TGCGGGGGGACTTACAATGGGCAGTTCTTC.

This clonotype has a count of ten or more. The rearrangement links TRBV2 to TRBJ2-3; tentative D call: TRBD2 (6 bases). This CDR3 spans 15 amino acids. Deletions cut 4 bases from V and 3 bases from J, with 14 bases between. Germline V gene data show CDR1 as SNHLY and CDR2 as FYNNEI. The CDR3 sequence is CASSGGGKKTDTQYF. The CDR3 coding sequence is TGTGCCAGCAGTGGAGGCGGGAAGAAGACAGATACGCAGTATTTT.

The chain uses TRBV7-9 and TRBJ2-7, with D perhaps TRBD2 (5 bases). Trimming stripped 1 base from V and 3 bases from J, with 16 bases between. CDR3 length: 16 amino acids. The V gene's germline CDR1 is SEHNR and CDR2 FQNEAQ (reference sequence). As DNA, the CDR3 is TGTGCCAGCAGCTTAGGTTTGGGTCCGGAGGTCTACGAGCAGTACTTC. As protein: CASSLGLGPEVYEQYF. Full variable domain (remainder filled in from reference TRBV7-9 and TRBJ2-7): DTGVSQNPRHKITKRGQNVTFRCDPISEHNRLYWYRQTLGQGPEFLTYFQNEAQLEKSRLLSDRFSAERPKGSFSTLEIQRTEQGDSAMYLCASSLGLGPEVYEQYFGPGTRLTVT.

A few counts support this clonotype. The V and J genes are TRBV29-1 and TRBJ2-3, with 8 bases identical to TRBD1. This CDR3 comprises 14 residues. The ends lost 7 bases at V and 2 bases at J; junction bases unmatched: 8. The germline gives CDR1 SQVTM, CDR2 ANQGSEA. CDR3 loop: CSGGGQGLTDTQYF. In DNA, the CDR3 is TGCAGCGGTGGAGGACAGGGTCTCACAGATACGCAGTATTTT.

This clonotype has a handful of counts. The chain combines TRBV11-1 with TRBJ2-6, with D hard to call. This CDR3 has 18 amino acids. The germline CDR1 and CDR2 sequences are SGHAT and FQDESV (reference sequence). V was clipped by 2 bases and J by 0 bases, with 14 bases between them. CDR3 residues: CASSLKDTLFSGANVLTF. CDR3 bases: TGTGCCAGCAGCTTAAAGGATACACTATTCTCTGGGGCCAACGTCCTGACTTTC.